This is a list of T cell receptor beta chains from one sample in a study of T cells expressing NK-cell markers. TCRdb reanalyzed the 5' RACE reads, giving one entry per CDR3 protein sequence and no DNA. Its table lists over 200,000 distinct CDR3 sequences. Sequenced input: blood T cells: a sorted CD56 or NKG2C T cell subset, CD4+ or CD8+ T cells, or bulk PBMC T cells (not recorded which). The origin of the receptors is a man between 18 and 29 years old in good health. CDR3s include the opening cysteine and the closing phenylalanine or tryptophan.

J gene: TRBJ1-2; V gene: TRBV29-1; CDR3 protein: CSVVRETYGYTF
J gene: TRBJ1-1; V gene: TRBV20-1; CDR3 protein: CSARDLRGMNTEAFF
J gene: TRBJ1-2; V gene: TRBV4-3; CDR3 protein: CASSQDRRAYGYTF
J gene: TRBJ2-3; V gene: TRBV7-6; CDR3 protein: CASSPSWTGADTQYF
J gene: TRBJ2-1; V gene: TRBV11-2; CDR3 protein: CASSLDLFGRRNEQFF
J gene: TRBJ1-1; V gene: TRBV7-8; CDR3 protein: CASSLVATLNTEAFF
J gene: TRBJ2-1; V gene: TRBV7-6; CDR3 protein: CASSLGREGPNSRSHDEQFF
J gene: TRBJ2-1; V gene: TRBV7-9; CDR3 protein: CASSLVSGLAGNEQFF
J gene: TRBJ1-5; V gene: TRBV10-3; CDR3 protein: CAISEFVGSYQPQHF
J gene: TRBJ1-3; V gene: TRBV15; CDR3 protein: CATSPVRQVGNTIYF